This T cell receptor beta chain was identified in a study of blood T cells in healthy people across ages. A second about 6 to 12 cycle PCR used barcoded and J-beta primers. A single record per CDR3 protein comes from TCRdb applying MiXCR to the 5' RACE reads. The sample has approximately 810,000 distinct CDR3 sequences; around 36% are singletons. This clonotype was seen repeatedly, ten times or more. Germline-derived CDR1 and CDR2 are SGHNT and YYREEE (reference sequence). With 0 bases removed from V and 9 bases from J, the gap between germline ends came to 4 bases. The CDR3 runs to 12 residues. Isolation recovered at least 7 million PBMCs from every sample.

The sample consisted of blood. The chain recombines TRBV5-4 with TRBJ1-6; D not resolved. This receptor was identified in a man younger than 35 in good health. The CDR3 spells CASSLDLSPLHF. The DNA of the CDR3 is TGTGCCAGCAGCTTGGACCTTTCACCCCTCCACTTT. Using reference TRBV5-4 and TRBJ1-6 for the parts outside the CDR3, the full variable domain is ETGVTQSPTHLIKTRGQQVTLRCSSQSGHNTVSWYQQALGQGPQFIFQYYREEENGRGNFPPRFSGLQFPNYSSELNVNALELDDSALYLCASSLDLSPLHFGNGTRLTVT.